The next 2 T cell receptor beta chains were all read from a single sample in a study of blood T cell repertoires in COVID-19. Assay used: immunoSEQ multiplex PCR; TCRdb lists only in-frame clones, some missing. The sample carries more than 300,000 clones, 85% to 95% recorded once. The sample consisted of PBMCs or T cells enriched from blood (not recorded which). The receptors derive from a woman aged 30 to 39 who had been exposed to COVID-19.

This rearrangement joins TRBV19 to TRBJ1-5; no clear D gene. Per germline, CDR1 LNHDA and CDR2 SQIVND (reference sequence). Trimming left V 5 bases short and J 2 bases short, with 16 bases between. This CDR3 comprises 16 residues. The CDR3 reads CASSAPIRRGNQPQHF. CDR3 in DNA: TGTGCCAGTAGTGCTCCGATCAGGAGGGGCAATCAGCCCCAGCATTTT.

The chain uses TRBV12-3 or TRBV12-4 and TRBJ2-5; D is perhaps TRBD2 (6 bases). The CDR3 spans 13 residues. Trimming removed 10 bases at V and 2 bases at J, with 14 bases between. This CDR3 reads CATRDSSQETQYF. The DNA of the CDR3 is TGTGCCACGCGGGACTCATCTCAAGAGACCCAGTACTTC.